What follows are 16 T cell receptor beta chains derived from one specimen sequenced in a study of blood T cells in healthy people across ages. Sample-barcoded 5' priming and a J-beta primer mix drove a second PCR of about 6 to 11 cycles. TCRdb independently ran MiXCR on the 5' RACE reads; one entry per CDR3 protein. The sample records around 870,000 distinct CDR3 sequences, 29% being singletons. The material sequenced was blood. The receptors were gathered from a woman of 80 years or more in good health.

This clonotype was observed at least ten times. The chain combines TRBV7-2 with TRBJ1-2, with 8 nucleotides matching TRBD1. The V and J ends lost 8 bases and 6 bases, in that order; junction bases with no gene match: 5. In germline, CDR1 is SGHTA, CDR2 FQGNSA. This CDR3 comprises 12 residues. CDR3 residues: CASLADRDGYTF. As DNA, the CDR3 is TGTGCCAGCTTAGCGGACAGGGATGGCTACACCTTC.

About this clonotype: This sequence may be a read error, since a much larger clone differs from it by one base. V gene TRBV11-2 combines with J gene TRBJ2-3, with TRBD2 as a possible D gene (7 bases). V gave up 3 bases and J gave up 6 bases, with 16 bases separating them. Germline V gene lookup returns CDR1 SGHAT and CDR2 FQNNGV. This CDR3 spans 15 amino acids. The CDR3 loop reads CASSLLSGGGDTQYF. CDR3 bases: TGTGCCAGCAGCTTGTTATCGGGGGGCGGCGATACGCAGTATTTT.

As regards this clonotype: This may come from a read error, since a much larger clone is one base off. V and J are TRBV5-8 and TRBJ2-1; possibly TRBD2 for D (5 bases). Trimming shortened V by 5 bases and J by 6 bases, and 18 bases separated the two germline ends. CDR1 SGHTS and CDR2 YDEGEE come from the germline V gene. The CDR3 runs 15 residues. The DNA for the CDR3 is TGTGCCAGCAGAGCGGCGGGCAGAGATTCCAATGAGCAGTTCTTC. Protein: CASRAAGRDSNEQFF.

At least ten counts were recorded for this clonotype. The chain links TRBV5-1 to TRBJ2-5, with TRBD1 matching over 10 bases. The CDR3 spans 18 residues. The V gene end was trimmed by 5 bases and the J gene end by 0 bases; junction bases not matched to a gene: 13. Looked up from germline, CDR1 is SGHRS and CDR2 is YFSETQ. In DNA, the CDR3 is TGCGCCAGCAGGCAAACGATCGGGGGACAGGGGCACCAAGAGACCCAGTACTTC. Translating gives CASRQTIGGQGHQETQYF.

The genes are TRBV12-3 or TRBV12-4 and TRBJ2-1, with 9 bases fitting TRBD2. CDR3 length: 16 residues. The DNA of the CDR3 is TGTACCGGCAGTACCTTAGCGGGAGTCCACTACAATGAGCAGTTCTTC. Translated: CTGSTLAGVHYNEQFF.

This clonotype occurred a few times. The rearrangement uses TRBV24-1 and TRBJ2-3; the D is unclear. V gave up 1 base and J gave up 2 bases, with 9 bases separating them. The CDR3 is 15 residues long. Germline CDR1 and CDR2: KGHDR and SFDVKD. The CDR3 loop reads CATSDFPTTTDTQYF. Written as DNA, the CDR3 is TGTGCCACCAGTGATTTCCCTACTACCACAGATACGCAGTATTTT.

CDR3 region: CASSQEAGNTEAFF. CDR3 in DNA: TGCGCCAGCAGCCAAGAGGCCGGGAACACTGAAGCTTTCTTT. The chain carries TRBV4-1 and TRBJ1-1; D uncertain. Germline V gene lookup returns CDR1 MGHRA and CDR2 YSYEKL. The CDR3 has 14 residues. V lost 0 bases to trimming and J lost 1 base, with 6 bases between them.

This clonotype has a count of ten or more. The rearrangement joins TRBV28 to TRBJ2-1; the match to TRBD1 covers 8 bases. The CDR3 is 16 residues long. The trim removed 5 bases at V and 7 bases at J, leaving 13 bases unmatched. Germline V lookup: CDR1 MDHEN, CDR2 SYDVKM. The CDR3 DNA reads TGTGCCAGCAGTCCCGGCCTGGGACAGGTTAGAAATGAGCAGTTCTTC. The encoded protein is CASSPGLGQVRNEQFF.

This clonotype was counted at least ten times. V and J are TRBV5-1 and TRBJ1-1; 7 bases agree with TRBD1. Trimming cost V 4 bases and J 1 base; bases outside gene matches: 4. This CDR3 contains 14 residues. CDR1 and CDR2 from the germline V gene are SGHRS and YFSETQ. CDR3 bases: TGCGCCAGCAGCCCCGGGGACAGGAACACTGAAGCTTTCTTT. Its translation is CASSPGDRNTEAFF.

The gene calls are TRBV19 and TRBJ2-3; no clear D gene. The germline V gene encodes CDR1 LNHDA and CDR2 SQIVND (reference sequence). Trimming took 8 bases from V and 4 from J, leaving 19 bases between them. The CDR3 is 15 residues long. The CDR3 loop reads CASQANWYNADTQYF. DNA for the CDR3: TGTGCCAGTCAAGCGAATTGGTATAACGCAGATACGCAGTATTTT.

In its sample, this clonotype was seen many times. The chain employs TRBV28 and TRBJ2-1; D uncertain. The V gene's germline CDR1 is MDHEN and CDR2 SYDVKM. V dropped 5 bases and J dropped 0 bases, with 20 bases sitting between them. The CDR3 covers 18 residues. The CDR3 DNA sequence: TGTGCCAGCAGTCTACAGTTCCGGGCTTCCTACTCCTACAATGAGCAGTTCTTC. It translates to CASSLQFRASYSYNEQFF.

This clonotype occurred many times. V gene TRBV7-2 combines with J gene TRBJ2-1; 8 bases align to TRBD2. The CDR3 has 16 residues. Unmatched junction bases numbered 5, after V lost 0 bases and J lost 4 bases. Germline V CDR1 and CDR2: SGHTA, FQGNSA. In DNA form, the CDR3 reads TGTGCCAGCAGCTTAGCGGGCGGGGGGCCTTACAATGAGCAGTTCTTC. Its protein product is CASSLAGGGPYNEQFF.

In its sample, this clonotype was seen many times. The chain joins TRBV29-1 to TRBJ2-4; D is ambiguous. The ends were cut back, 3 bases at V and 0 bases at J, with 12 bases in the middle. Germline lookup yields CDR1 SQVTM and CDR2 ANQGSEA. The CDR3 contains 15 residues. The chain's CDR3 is CSVDLGYPAKNIQYF. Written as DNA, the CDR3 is TGCAGCGTTGATCTGGGATATCCAGCCAAAAACATTCAGTACTTC.

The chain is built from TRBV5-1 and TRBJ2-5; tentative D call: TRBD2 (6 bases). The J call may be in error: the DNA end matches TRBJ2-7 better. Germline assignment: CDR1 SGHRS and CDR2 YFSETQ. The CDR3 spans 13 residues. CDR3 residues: CASNRGGTDEQYF. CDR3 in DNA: TGCGCCAGCAACCGTGGGGGGACGGACGAGCAGTACTTC.

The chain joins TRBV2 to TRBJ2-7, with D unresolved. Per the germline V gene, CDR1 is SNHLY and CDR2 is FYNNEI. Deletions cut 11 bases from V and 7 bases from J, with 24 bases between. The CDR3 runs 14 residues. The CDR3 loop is CACRPGLSYNEQYF. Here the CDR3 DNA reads TGTGCCTGTAGGCCGGGCCTATCCTACAATGAGCAGTACTTC.

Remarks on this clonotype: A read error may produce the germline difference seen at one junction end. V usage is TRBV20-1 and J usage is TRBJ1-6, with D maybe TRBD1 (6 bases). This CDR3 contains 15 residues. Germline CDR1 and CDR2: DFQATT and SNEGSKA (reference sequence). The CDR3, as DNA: TGCAGTGCTCGAGACAGGAGCTCCTATAATTCACCCCTCCACTTT. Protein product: CSARDRSSYNSPLHF.